This entry is about one T cell receptor beta chain. Its antigen remains unidentified. This record belongs to a study of T cell repertoires and HLA-DP antigens. Study overall: Alloantigens: one with one groove difference and one with approximately 9 differences versus self.

Trimming stripped 5 bases from V and 6 bases from J, with 13 bases between. Germline loops: CDR1 SGHTA, CDR2 FQGTGA. The CDR3 is made up of 14 amino acids. Data came from immunoSEQ multiplex PCR; TCRdb stores just in-frame clones and leaves some out. The sample lists about 110,000 clones, more than 85% seen once, with roughly 0.3% in the top ten. The receptor was isolated from a woman aged 18-35 years in good health and CMV-seronegative. Sequencing was done on a sample of CD4+ T cells from PBMCs. The rearrangement joins TRBV7-3 to TRBJ2-2, with unresolved D. The CDR3 spells CASSPQARAGELFF. The CDR3 DNA follows: TGTGCCAGCAGCCCCCAGGCACGGGCCGGGGAGCTGTTTTTT.